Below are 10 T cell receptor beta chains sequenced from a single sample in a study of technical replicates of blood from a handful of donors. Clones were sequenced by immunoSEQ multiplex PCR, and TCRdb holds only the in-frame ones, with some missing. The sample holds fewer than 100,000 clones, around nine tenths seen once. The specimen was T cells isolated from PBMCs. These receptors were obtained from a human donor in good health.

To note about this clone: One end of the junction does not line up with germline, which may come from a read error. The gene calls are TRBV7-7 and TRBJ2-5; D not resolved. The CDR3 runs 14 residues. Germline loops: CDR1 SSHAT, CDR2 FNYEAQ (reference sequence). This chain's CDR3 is CASSFRAGRETQYF. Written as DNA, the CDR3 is TGTGCTAGCAGCTTTAGAGCAGGTCGGGAGACCCAGTACTTC. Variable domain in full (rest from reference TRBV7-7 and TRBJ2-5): GAGVSQSPRYKVTKRGQDVTLRCDPISSHATLYWYQQALGQGPEFLTYFNYEAQPDKSGLPSDRFSAERPEGSISTLTIQRTEQRDSAMYRCASSFRAGRETQYFGPGTRLLVL.

CDR3: CASRGTGTLYGYTF. The CDR3 coding sequence is TGTGCCAGCAGGGGGACAGGGACATTATATGGCTACACCTTC. V and J are TRBV11-2 and TRBJ1-2; 9 bases align to TRBD1. This CDR3 has 14 residues. Germline CDR1 SGHAT, CDR2 FQNNGV. V shed 6 bases and J 5 bases; nucleotides not matched to a gene: 7. Variable domain in full (rest from reference TRBV11-2 and TRBJ1-2): EAGVAQSPRYKIIEKRQSVAFWCNPISGHATLYWYQQILGQGPKLLIQFQNNGVVDDSQLPKDRFSAERLKGVDSTLKIQPAKLEDSAVYLCASRGTGTLYGYTFGSGTRLTVV.

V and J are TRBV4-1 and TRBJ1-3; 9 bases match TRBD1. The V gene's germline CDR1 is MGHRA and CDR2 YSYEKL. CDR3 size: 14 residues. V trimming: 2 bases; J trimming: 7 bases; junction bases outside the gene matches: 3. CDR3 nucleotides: TGCGCCAGCAGCCAAACCGGGACAGGGAACACCATATATTTT. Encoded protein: CASSQTGTGNTIYF.

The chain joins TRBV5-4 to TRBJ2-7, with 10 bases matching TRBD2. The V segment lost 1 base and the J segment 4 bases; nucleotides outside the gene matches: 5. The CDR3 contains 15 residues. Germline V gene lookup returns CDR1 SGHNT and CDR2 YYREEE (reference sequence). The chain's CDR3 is CASSLKLAGEYEQYF. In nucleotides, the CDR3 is TGTGCCAGCAGCTTGAAGCTAGCGGGAGAATACGAGCAGTACTTC.

The CDR3 here is CASGTSFYNEQFF. CDR3 nucleotide sequence: TGTGCCAGCGGGACTAGTTTCTACAATGAGCAGTTCTTC. This sequence joins TRBV11-3 and TRBJ2-1, with 8 nucleotides matching TRBD2. Germline V gene data show CDR1 as SGHNT and CDR2 as YENEEA. The V segment lost 8 bases and the J segment 3 bases; nucleotides outside the gene matches: 3. The CDR3 has 13 amino acids.

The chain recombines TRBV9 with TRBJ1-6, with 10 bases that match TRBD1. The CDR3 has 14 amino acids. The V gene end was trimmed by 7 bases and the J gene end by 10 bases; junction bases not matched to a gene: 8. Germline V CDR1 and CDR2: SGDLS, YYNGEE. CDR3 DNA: TGTGCCAGCTCCGGGACAGGGGTTGCCTCACCCCTCCACTTT. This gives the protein CASSGTGVASPLHF.

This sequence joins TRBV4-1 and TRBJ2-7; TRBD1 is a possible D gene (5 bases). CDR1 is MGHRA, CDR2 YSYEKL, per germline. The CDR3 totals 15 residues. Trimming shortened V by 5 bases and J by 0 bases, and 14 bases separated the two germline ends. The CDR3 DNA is TGCGCCAGCAGCTCCAGGGATTCGAGCTCCTACGAGCAGTACTTC. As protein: CASSSRDSSSYEQYF.

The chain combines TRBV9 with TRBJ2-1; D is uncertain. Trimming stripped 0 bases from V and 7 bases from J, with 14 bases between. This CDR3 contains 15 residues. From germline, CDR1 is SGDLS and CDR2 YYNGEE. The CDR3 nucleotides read TGTGCCAGCAGCGTAGGTGACTTGAACGTGAATGAGCAGTTCTTC. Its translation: CASSVGDLNVNEQFF.

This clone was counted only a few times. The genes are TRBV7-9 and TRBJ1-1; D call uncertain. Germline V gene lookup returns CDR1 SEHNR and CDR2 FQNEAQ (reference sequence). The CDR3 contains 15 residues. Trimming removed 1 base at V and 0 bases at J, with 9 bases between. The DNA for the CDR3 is TGTGCCAGCAGCTTAGGTGGAGCAATGAACACTGAAGCTTTCTTT. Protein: CASSLGGAMNTEAFF.

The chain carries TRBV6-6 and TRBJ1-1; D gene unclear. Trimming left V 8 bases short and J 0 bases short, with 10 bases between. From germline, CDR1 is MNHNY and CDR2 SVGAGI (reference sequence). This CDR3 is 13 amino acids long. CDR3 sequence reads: CASLTSMNTEAFF. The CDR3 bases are TGTGCCAGCTTGACTAGCATGAACACTGAAGCTTTCTTT.